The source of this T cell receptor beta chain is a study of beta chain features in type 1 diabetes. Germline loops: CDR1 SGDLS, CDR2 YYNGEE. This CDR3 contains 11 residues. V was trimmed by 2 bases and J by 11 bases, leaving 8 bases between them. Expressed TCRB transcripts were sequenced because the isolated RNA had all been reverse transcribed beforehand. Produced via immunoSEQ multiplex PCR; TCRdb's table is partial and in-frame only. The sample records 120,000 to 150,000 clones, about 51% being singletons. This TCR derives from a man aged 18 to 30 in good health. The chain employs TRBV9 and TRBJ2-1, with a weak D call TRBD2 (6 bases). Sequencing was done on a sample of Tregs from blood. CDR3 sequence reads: CASSVAGKQFF. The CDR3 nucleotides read TGTGCCAGCAGCGTCGCGGGGAAGCAGTTCTTC.